These 3 T cell receptor beta chains came from one sample sequenced in a study of blood T cells in healthy people across ages. Primed by a sample-barcoded 5' primer and a J-beta primer mix, a second PCR proceeded for 7 to 11 cycles. MiXCR, run by TCRdb on the 5' RACE reads, gives a single entry per CDR3 protein. The sample includes around 1.5 million distinct CDR3 sequences, approximately 59% of them seen just once. Material for sequencing was blood. The receptors derive from a man between 18 and 35 years old in good health.

In its sample, this clonotype was seen a few times. This chain connects TRBV10-3 to TRBJ1-3; 9 bases map to TRBD1. This CDR3 region has 14 residues. Germline V gene lookup returns CDR1 ENHRY and CDR2 SYGVKD. Trimming took 6 bases from V and 0 from J; bases not matched to a gene: 0. CDR3 bases: TGTGCCATCAGGGGACAGGGCTCTGGAAACACCATATATTTT. This codes for CAIRGQGSGNTIYF.

This clonotype was observed a few times. The V and J genes are TRBV10-3 and TRBJ2-7; either TRBD1 or TRBD2 may supply D (5 bases each). Trimming shortened V by 7 bases and J by 6 bases, and 13 bases separated the two germline ends. The germline V gene has CDR1 ENHRY and CDR2 SYGVKD. This CDR3 region has 12 residues. The CDR3 loop is CAIKPTGTEQYF. CDR3 sequence (DNA): TGTGCCATCAAACCCACCGGGACCGAGCAGTACTTC.

This clonotype was seen a few times. The rearrangement joins TRBV6-2 or TRBV6-3 to TRBJ2-1; unclear D gene. The V and J ends lost 7 bases and 9 bases respectively, with 13 bases between them. Germline CDR1 and CDR2: MNHEY and SVGEGT. The CDR3 consists of 12 residues. The CDR3 sequence is CASTGYPLEQFF. CDR3 nucleotide sequence: TGTGCCAGCACCGGCTATCCACTTGAGCAGTTCTTC.